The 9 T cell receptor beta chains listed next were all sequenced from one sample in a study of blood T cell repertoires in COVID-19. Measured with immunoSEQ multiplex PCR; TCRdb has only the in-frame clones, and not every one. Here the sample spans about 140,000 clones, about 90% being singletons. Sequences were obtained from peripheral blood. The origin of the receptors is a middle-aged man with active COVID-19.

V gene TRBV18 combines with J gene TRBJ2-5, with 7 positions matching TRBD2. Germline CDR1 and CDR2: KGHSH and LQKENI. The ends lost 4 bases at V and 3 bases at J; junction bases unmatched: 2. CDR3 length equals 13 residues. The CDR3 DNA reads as TGTGCCAGCTCACTCGGGGGGAAAGAGACCCAGTACTTC. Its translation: CASSLGGKETQYF.

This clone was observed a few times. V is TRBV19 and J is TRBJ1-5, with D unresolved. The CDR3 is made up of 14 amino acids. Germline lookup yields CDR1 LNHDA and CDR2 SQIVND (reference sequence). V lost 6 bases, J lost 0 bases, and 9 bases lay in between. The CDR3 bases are TGTGCCAGTAGGGAATCAGGTAGCAATCAGCCCCAGCATTTT. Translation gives CASRESGSNQPQHF.

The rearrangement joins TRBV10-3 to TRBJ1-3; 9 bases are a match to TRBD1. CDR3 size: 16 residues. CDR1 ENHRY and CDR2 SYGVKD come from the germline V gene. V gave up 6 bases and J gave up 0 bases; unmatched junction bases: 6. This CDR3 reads CAISYGQGSSGNTIYF. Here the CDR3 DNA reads TGTGCCATCAGCTACGGACAGGGGAGCTCTGGAAACACCATATATTTT.

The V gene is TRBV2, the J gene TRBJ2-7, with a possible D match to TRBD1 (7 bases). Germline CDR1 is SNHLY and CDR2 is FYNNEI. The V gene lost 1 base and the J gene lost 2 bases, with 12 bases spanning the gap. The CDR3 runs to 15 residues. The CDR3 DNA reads TGTGCCAGCAGTGAAGAGGCAGGGGGGCCCTACGAGCAGTACTTC. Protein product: CASSEEAGGPYEQYF. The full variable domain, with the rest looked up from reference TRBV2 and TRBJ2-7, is EPEVTQTPSHQVTQMGQEVILRCVPISNHLYFYWYRQILGQKVEFLVSFYNNEISEKSEIFDDQFSVERPDGSNFTLKIRSTKLEDSAMYFCASSEEAGGPYEQYFGPGTRLTVT.

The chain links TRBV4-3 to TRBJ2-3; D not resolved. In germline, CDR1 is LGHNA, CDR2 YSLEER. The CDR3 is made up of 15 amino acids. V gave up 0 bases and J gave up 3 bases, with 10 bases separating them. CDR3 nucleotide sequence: TGCGCCAGCAGCCAAGATCTCGGGTTTACAGATACGCAGTATTTT. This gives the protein CASSQDLGFTDTQYF.

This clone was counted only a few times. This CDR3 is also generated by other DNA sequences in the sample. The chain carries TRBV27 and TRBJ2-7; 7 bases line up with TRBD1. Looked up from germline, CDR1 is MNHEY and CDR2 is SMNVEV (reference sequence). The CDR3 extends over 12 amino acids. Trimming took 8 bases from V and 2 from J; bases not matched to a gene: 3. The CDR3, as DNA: TGTGCCAGCGGAACAGGGGCCTACGAGCAGTACTTC. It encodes CASGTGAYEQYF.

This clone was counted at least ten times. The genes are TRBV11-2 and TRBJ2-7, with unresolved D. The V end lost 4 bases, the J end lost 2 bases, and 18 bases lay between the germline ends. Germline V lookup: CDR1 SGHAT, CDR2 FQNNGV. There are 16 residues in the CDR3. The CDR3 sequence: CASSSLHYRPPYEQYF. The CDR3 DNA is TGTGCCAGCAGCTCACTTCACTATCGCCCCCCCTACGAGCAGTACTTC.

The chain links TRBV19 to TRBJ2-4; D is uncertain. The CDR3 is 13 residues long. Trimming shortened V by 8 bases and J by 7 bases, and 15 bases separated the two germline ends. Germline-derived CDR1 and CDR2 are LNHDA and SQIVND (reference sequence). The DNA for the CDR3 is TGTGCCAGTGGGCCCAGTTATTCGAACATTCAGTACTTC. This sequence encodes CASGPSYSNIQYF.

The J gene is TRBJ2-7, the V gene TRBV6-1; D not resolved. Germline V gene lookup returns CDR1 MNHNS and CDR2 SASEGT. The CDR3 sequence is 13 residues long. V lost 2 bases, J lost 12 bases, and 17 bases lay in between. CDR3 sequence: CASSEITEVDGYF. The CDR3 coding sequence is TGTGCCAGCAGTGAAATCACAGAAGTTGACGGGTACTTC.